Sequencing of this T cell receptor (beta chain) was carried out in a study of breast tumors, draining lymph nodes, adjacent tissues. Trimming cost V 4 bases and J 6 bases, with 13 bases left between them. CDR3 length: 12 residues. CDR1 and CDR2 from the germline V gene are GTSNPN and SVGIG (reference sequence). The lymph nodes were axillary draining lymph nodes from breast cancer patients. TCRdb fed the multiplex PCR reads into MiXCR, producing one record per CDR3 protein. There are fewer than 85,000 distinct CDR3 sequences in the sample; roughly a fifth occur only once, and over 2% lies in the top ten.

The rearrangement links TRBV30 to TRBJ2-7; D perhaps matches TRBD1 (5 bases). Sequenced sample: axillary lymph node tissue. This clonotype was obtained from a female donor with breast cancer. Some clones in this sample may be carry-over from other donors' samples. CDR3 residues: CAWTGQIGEQYF. The DNA of the CDR3 is TGTGCCTGGACAGGGCAAATTGGCGAGCAGTACTTC.